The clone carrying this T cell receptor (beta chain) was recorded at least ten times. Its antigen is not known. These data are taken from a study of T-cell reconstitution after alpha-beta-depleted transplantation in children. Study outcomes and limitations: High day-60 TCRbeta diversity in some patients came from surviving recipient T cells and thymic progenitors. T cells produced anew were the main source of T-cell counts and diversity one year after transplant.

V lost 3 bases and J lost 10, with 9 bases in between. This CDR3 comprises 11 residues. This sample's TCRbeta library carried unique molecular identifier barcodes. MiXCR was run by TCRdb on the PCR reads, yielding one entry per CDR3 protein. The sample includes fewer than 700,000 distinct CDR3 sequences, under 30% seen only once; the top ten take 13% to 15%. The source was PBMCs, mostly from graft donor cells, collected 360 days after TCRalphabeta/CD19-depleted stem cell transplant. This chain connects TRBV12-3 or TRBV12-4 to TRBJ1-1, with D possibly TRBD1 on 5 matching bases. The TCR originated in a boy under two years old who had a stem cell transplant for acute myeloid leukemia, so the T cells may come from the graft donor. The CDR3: CASSLGVAAFF. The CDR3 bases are TGTGCCAGCAGTTTGGGGGTGGCAGCTTTCTTT.